This record looks at one TCR beta chain sequence and its context. The antigen is unknown. Using unique molecular identifiers, the investigators prepared the TCRbeta library. Via MiXCR, TCRdb re-called the PCR reads, giving one row per CDR3 protein. Counted here are around 190,000 distinct CDR3 sequences, under 8.5% occurring once; the ten biggest clones make up just over 5.5%. The record originates from a study of T-cell reconstitution after alpha-beta-depleted transplantation in children. The CDR3 sequence is 15 residues long. Trimming took 1 base from V and 3 from J, leaving 12 bases between them. Germline lookup yields CDR1 SGHDN and CDR2 FVKESK. General study points: Reports say that about two months after transplant, the alpha-beta T cells came out of several hundred graft clones that had expanded.

The rearrangement joins TRBV14 to TRBJ2-5; no clear D gene. The material sequenced was PBMCs, taken before TCRalphabeta/CD19-depleted stem cell transplant. The receptor's source is a boy aged 2 to 10 with acute lymphoblastic leukemia, due to receive a stem cell transplant. Here the CDR3 reads CASSQVAWSEETQYF. In DNA, the CDR3 is TGTGCCAGCAGCCAAGTCGCTTGGTCAGAAGAGACCCAGTACTTC. The full variable domain, its missing parts supplied by reference TRBV14 and TRBJ2-5, is EAGVTQFPSHSVIEKGQTVTLRCDPISGHDNLYWYRRVMGKEIKFLLHFVKESKQDESGMPNNRFLAERTGGTYSTLKVQPAELEDSGVYFCASSQVAWSEETQYFGPGTRLLVL.